A selection of T cell receptor beta chains follows, all from one sample in a study of control samples from healthy donors and cancer patients. The protocol was immunoSEQ multiplex PCR, while the TCRdb copy is restricted to in-frame clones and leaves out a portion. The sample consists of around 110,000 clones, approximately 90% of them appearing once. Sequencing input: blood. Receptor source: a woman between 65 and 79 years old in good health. The CDR3 runs from the conserved cysteine through the conserved F or W. Each record gives: clone size, J gene, D gene, V gene, CDR3 protein, CDR3 DNA. A D gene is named only where the DNA matches it firmly. Only some rows state a clone size, as once, few, many or a class for expanded clones.

abundance: .
j_gene: TRBJ2-5
d_gene: TRBD2
v_gene: TRBV2
CDR3aa: CASSSSGGKTQYF
CDR3nt: TGTGCCAGCAGCTCCAGCGGGGGAAAGACCCAGTACTTC

abundance: .
j_gene: TRBJ2-7
d_gene: .
v_gene: TRBV27
CDR3aa: CASSPGRQHSGVSYEQYF
CDR3nt: TGTGCCAGCAGTCCTGGGAGACAGCACTCGGGGGTCTCCTACGAGCAGTACTTC

abundance: .
j_gene: TRBJ2-1
d_gene: TRBD2
v_gene: TRBV5-1
CDR3aa: CASSTELAGGYNEQFF
CDR3nt: TGCGCCAGCAGCACCGAACTAGCGGGGGGGTACAATGAGCAGTTCTTC

abundance: .
j_gene: TRBJ1-1
d_gene: TRBD1
v_gene: TRBV9
CDR3aa: CASSYGTGVPLFF
CDR3nt: TGTGCCAGCAGCTACGGGACAGGCGTCCCGCTTTTCTTT

abundance: once
j_gene: TRBJ1-2
d_gene: .
v_gene: TRBV3-1/TRBV3-2
CDR3aa: CASSRRTDYGYTF
CDR3nt: TGTGCCAGCAGCCGACGGACAGACTATGGCTACACCTTC

abundance: .
j_gene: TRBJ1-5
d_gene: .
v_gene: TRBV19
CDR3aa: CASSVGNMGNQPQHF
CDR3nt: TGTGCCAGTAGTGTAGGGAATATGGGCAATCAGCCCCAGCATTTT

abundance: .
j_gene: TRBJ2-3
d_gene: .
v_gene: TRBV18
CDR3aa: CASSPYFRGAQDTQYF
CDR3nt: TGTGCCAGCTCACCTTACTTCCGGGGGGCTCAAGATACGCAGTATTTT

abundance: .
j_gene: TRBJ2-3
d_gene: .
v_gene: TRBV6-5
CDR3aa: CASSYSGPTDTQYF
CDR3nt: TGTGCCAGCAGTTACTCGGGGCCCACAGATACGCAGTATTTT

abundance: .
j_gene: TRBJ1-6
d_gene: .
v_gene: TRBV3-1/TRBV3-2
CDR3aa: CASSQDSANSYNSPLHF
CDR3nt: TGTGCCAGCAGCCAAGATTCCGCTAATAGCTATAATTCACCCCTCCACTTT

abundance: .
j_gene: TRBJ1-2
d_gene: .
v_gene: TRBV6-5
CDR3aa: CVAIGEPYGYTF
CDR3nt: TGTGTGGCCATCGGGGAACCCTATGGCTACACCTTC

abundance: .
j_gene: TRBJ2-3
d_gene: .
v_gene: TRBV7-9
CDR3aa: CASSSLWGSADTQYF
CDR3nt: TGTGCCAGCAGCTCCCTCTGGGGGAGCGCAGATACGCAGTATTTT

abundance: .
j_gene: TRBJ2-7
d_gene: TRBD1
v_gene: TRBV11-2
CDR3aa: CASSFSGQGAWEQYF
CDR3nt: TGTGCCAGCAGCTTCTCGGGACAGGGGGCGTGGGAGCAGTACTTC

abundance: .
j_gene: TRBJ2-5
d_gene: TRBD2
v_gene: TRBV7-9
CDR3aa: CASSPFPKTSGGASETQYF
CDR3nt: TGTGCCAGCAGCCCGTTCCCGAAGACTAGCGGGGGGGCGAGTGAGACCCAGTACTTC

abundance: .
j_gene: TRBJ2-1
d_gene: TRBD1
v_gene: TRBV9
CDR3aa: CASSPWGGQGNEQFF
CDR3nt: TGTGCCAGCAGCCCCTGGGGCGGACAGGGTAATGAGCAGTTCTTC

abundance: .
j_gene: TRBJ1-2
d_gene: .
v_gene: TRBV5-4
CDR3aa: CASGMGGRGYTF
CDR3nt: TGTGCCAGCGGGATGGGTGGTCGGGGCTACACCTTC

abundance: .
j_gene: TRBJ1-1
d_gene: .
v_gene: TRBV12-3/TRBV12-4
CDR3aa: CASRLARATEAFF
CDR3nt: TGTGCCAGCAGGTTAGCGAGGGCCACTGAAGCTTTCTTT

abundance: .
j_gene: TRBJ2-5
d_gene: TRBD2
v_gene: TRBV5-1
CDR3aa: CASSLSPPSGGAETQYF
CDR3nt: TGCGCCAGCAGCTTGTCACCCCCTAGCGGGGGAGCAGAGACCCAGTACTTC

abundance: .
j_gene: TRBJ1-2
d_gene: TRBD1
v_gene: TRBV11-3
CDR3aa: CASSIDRGGDGYTF
CDR3nt: TGTGCCAGCAGCATCGACAGGGGAGGTGATGGCTACACCTTC

abundance: .
j_gene: TRBJ1-1
d_gene: .
v_gene: TRBV9
CDR3aa: CASSAAPGGNTEAFF
CDR3nt: TGTGCCAGCAGCGCCGCTCCCGGTGGGAACACTGAAGCTTTCTTT

abundance: .
j_gene: TRBJ1-2
d_gene: .
v_gene: TRBV19
CDR3aa: CASSAQSGAYGYTF
CDR3nt: TGTGCCAGTAGTGCCCAGTCAGGGGCCTATGGCTACACCTTC

abundance: .
j_gene: TRBJ2-6
d_gene: .
v_gene: TRBV2
CDR3aa: CASRELANVLTF
CDR3nt: TGTGCCAGCAGGGAGTTGGCCAACGTCCTGACTTTC

abundance: few
j_gene: TRBJ2-3
d_gene: .
v_gene: TRBV7-2
CDR3aa: CASSVITPGRATDTQYF
CDR3nt: TGTGCCAGCAGCGTCATTACCCCGGGCAGGGCAACAGATACGCAGTATTTT

abundance: .
j_gene: TRBJ1-2
d_gene: .
v_gene: TRBV5-1
CDR3aa: CASSLESTNYGYTF
CDR3nt: TGCGCCAGCAGCTTGGAAAGCACTAACTATGGCTACACCTTC

abundance: .
j_gene: TRBJ2-1
d_gene: .
v_gene: TRBV7-3
CDR3aa: CASSSEVGEQFF
CDR3nt: TGTGCCAGCAGCTCGGAGGTTGGTGAGCAGTTCTTC

abundance: .
j_gene: TRBJ1-1
d_gene: .
v_gene: TRBV6-6
CDR3aa: CASSYVDTEAFF
CDR3nt: TGTGCCAGCAGTTATGTGGACACTGAAGCTTTCTTT

abundance: .
j_gene: TRBJ2-5
d_gene: .
v_gene: TRBV5-1
CDR3aa: CASSRSQIQETQYF
CDR3nt: TGCGCCAGCAGCAGGTCCCAGATCCAAGAGACCCAGTACTTC

abundance: .
j_gene: TRBJ2-7
d_gene: .
v_gene: TRBV11-2
CDR3aa: CASSFIRGAYEQYF
CDR3nt: TGTGCCAGCAGCTTTATCCGGGGCGCCTACGAGCAGTACTTC

abundance: few
j_gene: TRBJ2-7
d_gene: .
v_gene: TRBV27
CDR3aa: CASSPGIAHYEQYF
CDR3nt: TGTGCCAGCAGCCCGGGGATAGCGCACTACGAGCAGTACTTC

abundance: .
j_gene: TRBJ2-2
d_gene: TRBD2
v_gene: TRBV7-2
CDR3aa: CASSSIAGAFTGELFF
CDR3nt: TGTGCCAGCAGCTCGATAGCGGGGGCCTTCACCGGGGAGCTGTTTTTT

abundance: .
j_gene: TRBJ1-2
d_gene: .
v_gene: TRBV7-2
CDR3aa: CASSFTGEGYTF
CDR3nt: TGTGCCAGCAGCTTCACCGGAGAGGGCTACACCTTC

abundance: .
j_gene: TRBJ1-1
d_gene: .
v_gene: TRBV9
CDR3aa: CASSVVGGMNTEAFF
CDR3nt: TGTGCCAGCAGCGTAGTTGGGGGGATGAACACTGAAGCTTTCTTT

abundance: .
j_gene: TRBJ2-3
d_gene: TRBD1
v_gene: TRBV7-7
CDR3aa: CASSPDRGSTDTQYF
CDR3nt: TGTGCCAGCAGCCCGGACAGGGGTAGCACAGATACGCAGTATTTT

abundance: few
j_gene: TRBJ2-1
d_gene: TRBD1
v_gene: TRBV6-4
CDR3aa: CASSDAGTGSYNEQFF
CDR3nt: TGTGCCAGCAGTGACGCGGGGACAGGGAGCTACAATGAGCAGTTCTTC

abundance: .
j_gene: TRBJ2-2
d_gene: .
v_gene: TRBV18
CDR3aa: CASSPEQLQGGTGELFF
CDR3nt: TGTGCCAGCTCACCAGAGCAGCTGCAGGGGGGCACCGGGGAGCTGTTTTTT

abundance: .
j_gene: TRBJ1-6
d_gene: .
v_gene: TRBV14
CDR3aa: CASSHQVTYNSPLHF
CDR3nt: TGTGCCAGCAGCCATCAGGTTACCTATAATTCACCCCTCCACTTT